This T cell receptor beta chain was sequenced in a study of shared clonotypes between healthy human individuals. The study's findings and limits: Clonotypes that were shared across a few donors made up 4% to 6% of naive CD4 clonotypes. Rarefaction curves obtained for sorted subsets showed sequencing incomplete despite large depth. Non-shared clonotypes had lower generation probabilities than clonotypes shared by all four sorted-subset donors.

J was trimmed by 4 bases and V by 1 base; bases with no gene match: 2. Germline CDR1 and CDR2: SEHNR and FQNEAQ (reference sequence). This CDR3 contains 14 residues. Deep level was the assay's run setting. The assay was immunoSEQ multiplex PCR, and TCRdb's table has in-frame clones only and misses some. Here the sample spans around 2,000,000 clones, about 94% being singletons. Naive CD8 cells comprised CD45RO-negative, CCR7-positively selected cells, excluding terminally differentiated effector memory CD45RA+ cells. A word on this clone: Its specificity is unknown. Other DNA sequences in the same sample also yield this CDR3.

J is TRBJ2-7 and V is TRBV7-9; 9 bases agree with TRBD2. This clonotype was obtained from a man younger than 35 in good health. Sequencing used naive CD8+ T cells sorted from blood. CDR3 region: CASSLVGLAYEQYF. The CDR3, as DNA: TGTGCCAGCAGCTTAGTTGGACTAGCGTACGAGCAGTACTTC.